The 5 T cell receptor beta chains listed next were all sequenced from one sample in a study of blood T cells in healthy people across ages. PCR was performed a second time for roughly 7 to 11 cycles using a sample-barcoded 5' primer and a J-beta primer mix. TCRdb analysed the 5' RACE reads with MiXCR anew, one entry per CDR3 protein. The data show hundreds of thousands of distinct CDR3 sequences, with nearly 60% seen just once and approximately 20% held by the top ten. Specimen: blood. These receptors originate from a man aged 25 to 40 in good health.

As concerns this clonotype: The final CDR3 position lacks the conserved phenylalanine or tryptophan, pointing to a likely read error. Here the CDR3 reads CAISESLGTGGTEAFV. DNA of the CDR3: TGTGCCATCAGTGAGTCGTTGGGGACAGGGGGAACTGAAGCTTTCGTT. The V call is TRBV10-3, the J call TRBJ1-1, with 11 bases lining up with TRBD1. The CDR3 spans 16 residues. The germline gives CDR1 ENHRY, CDR2 SYGVKD. With V trimmed by 0 bases and J by 5 bases, 5 bases remained unmatched.

This chain uses TRBV18 with TRBJ2-4; D may match TRBD1 or TRBD2 (5 bases each). The J call is doubtful: the DNA matches TRBJ2-7 better. Germline CDR1 and CDR2: KGHSH and LQKENI. The CDR3 totals 15 residues. CDR3 DNA sequence: TGTGCCAGCTCACCGATCCGGGACGGAGCCTACGAGCAGTACTTC. Amino acid sequence: CASSPIRDGAYEQYF.

The V and J genes are TRBV2 and TRBJ2-1, with D tentatively TRBD1 (5 bases). Germline V gives CDR1 SNHLY, CDR2 FYNNEI. V was trimmed by 1 base and J by 15 bases, leaving 13 bases between them. The CDR3 has 12 residues. The CDR3 DNA is TGTGCCAGCAGTGAAGGCAGGGTTGGTCGGTTCTTC. Its translation: CASSEGRVGRFF.

This clonotype was recorded a few times. The J gene is TRBJ2-5, the V gene TRBV10-3; D uncertain. Trimming stripped 0 bases from V and 2 bases from J, with 13 bases between. The CDR3 is 16 residues long. CDR1 is ENHRY, CDR2 SYGVKD, per germline. CDR3 amino acids: CAISESGYSGQETQYF. DNA of the CDR3: TGTGCCATCAGTGAGTCAGGCTACTCCGGTCAAGAGACCCAGTACTTC.

The sample holds a few counts of this clonotype. The chain employs TRBV5-1 and TRBJ1-2; no definite D call. The length of the CDR3 is 18 residues. V was pared by 8 bases and J by 6 bases, with 32 bases between. Germline V gives CDR1 SGHRS, CDR2 YFSETQ. The CDR3 sequence: CARQGRFHPSGKTDGYTF. CDR3 bases: TGCGCCAGACAAGGGCGTTTCCACCCCTCTGGGAAGACCGATGGCTACACCTTC.